These 21 T cell receptor beta chains were sequenced from one sample in a study of Graves' ophthalmopathy and Graves' hyperthyroidism. Amplified TCR beta CDR3 regions were obtained using RNA transcripts as template. In the first round, RT-PCR was carried out with HTBI primers, and a multiplex PCR formed the second round. TCRdb independently ran MiXCR on the multiplex PCR reads; one entry per CDR3 protein. The sample holds about 600,000 distinct CDR3 sequences, approximately 35% seen once. Sequences were obtained from peripheral blood or thyroid tissue (not recorded which). Receptors were obtained from an adult man with Graves' hyperthyroidism.

This clonotype was detected only once. The chain combines TRBV5-4 with TRBJ2-7, with 11 bases fitting TRBD1. The CDR3 length is 15 residues. Germline V CDR1 and CDR2: SGHNT, YYREEE (reference sequence). With 4 bases clipped from V and 3 bases from J, the junction kept 6 bases outside the gene matches. CDR3 bases: TGTGCCAGCAGCCGGTCCGGGACAGGGGGCTACGAGCAGTACTTC. It specifies CASSRSGTGGYEQYF.

The chain is built from TRBV18 and TRBJ2-7; tentatively, D is TRBD1 (5 bases). Germline CDR1 KGHSH, CDR2 LQKENI. The CDR3 covers 14 residues. Trimming shortened V by 2 bases and J by 0 bases, and 8 bases separated the two germline ends. The CDR3 protein is CASSPSRDSYEQYF. The CDR3 bases are TGTGCCAGCTCACCAAGCAGGGACTCCTACGAGCAGTACTTC.

The genes are TRBV29-1 and TRBJ2-7, with 14 bases identical to TRBD2. The ends lost 0 bases at V and 3 bases at J; junction bases unmatched: 1. Per germline, CDR1 SQVTM and CDR2 ANQGSEA. CDR3 size: 15 residues. The CDR3 is CSVEDGTSGSYEQYF. The DNA for the CDR3 is TGCAGCGTTGAAGACGGGACTAGCGGGAGCTACGAGCAGTACTTC.

This clonotype was picked up one time. V is TRBV14 and J is TRBJ2-7; 8 bases agree with TRBD2. Germline lookup yields CDR1 SGHDN and CDR2 FVKESK. The CDR3 has 15 residues. The V segment lost 6 bases and the J segment 2 bases; nucleotides outside the gene matches: 9. CDR3 nucleotides: TGTGCCAGCAGTTACTCGGCGGGGGGACCCTACGAGCAGTACTTC. This gives the protein CASSYSAGGPYEQYF.

The DNA for the CDR3 is TGTGCCACCCACAAGTCCGGTAGCACAGATACGCAGTATTTT. Translation gives CATHKSGSTDTQYF. V is TRBV12-3 or TRBV12-4 and J is TRBJ2-3, with unresolved D. V gave up 10 bases and J gave up 0 bases, with 14 bases separating them. This CDR3 has 14 amino acids.

In the case of this clonotype: With a much larger clone just one base away, this may be a read error. The rearrangement links TRBV29-1 to TRBJ2-7, with TRBD2 identical over 8 bases. This CDR3 has 15 residues. Germline V gene data show CDR1 as SQVTM and CDR2 as ANQGSEA. CDR3 sequence reads: CSVVPGTRSQYGQYF. For the CDR3, the DNA is TGCAGCGTTGTCCCTGGGACTAGAAGCCAATACGGGCAGTACTTC.

The J gene is TRBJ2-5, the V gene TRBV29-1; no reliable D call. Gene TRBJ2-1 matches the end of the DNA better, so the J call may be wrong. The CDR3 totals 12 residues. Germline V gene sequence: CDR1 SQVTM, CDR2 ANQGSEA. The CDR3 sequence: CSVGDRYNEQFF. For the CDR3, the DNA is TGCAGCGTTGGGGATCGGTACAATGAGCAGTTCTTC.

The chain carries TRBV5-1 and TRBJ2-7; 8 positions match TRBD1. The CDR3 extends over 16 amino acids. With V trimmed by 0 bases and J by 2 bases, 7 bases remained unmatched. Germline CDR1 SGHRS, CDR2 YFSETQ. The CDR3 protein is CASSLVGQGSTYEQYF. In nucleotides, the CDR3 is TGCGCCAGCAGCTTGGTAGGACAGGGCTCTACCTACGAGCAGTACTTC.

This clonotype was counted at least ten times. The V and J genes are TRBV20-1 and TRBJ2-5; no firm D call. The CDR3 sequence is 15 residues long. CDR1 is DFQATT and CDR2 is SNEGSKA in the germline V gene (reference sequence). V dropped 5 bases and J dropped 1 base, with 17 bases sitting between them. CDR3: CSAGPLRAVQETQYF. CDR3 in DNA: TGCAGTGCTGGCCCCCTCCGGGCAGTCCAAGAGACCCAGTACTTC.

The chain links TRBV7-9 to TRBJ2-5; D uncertain. The CDR3 runs to 15 residues. In germline, CDR1 is SEHNR, CDR2 FQNEAQ (reference sequence). V was clipped by 2 bases and J by 1 base, with 11 bases between them. CDR3 bases: TGTGCCAGCAGCTTATCGTCGACAAGCCAAGAGACCCAGTACTTC. Encoded protein: CASSLSSTSQETQYF.

The V gene is TRBV29-1, the J gene TRBJ2-7; no clear D. Germline CDR1 reads SQVTM; CDR2 reads ANQGSEA. V lost 8 bases to trimming and J lost 3 bases, with 17 bases between them. CDR3 length: 13 residues. CDR3 residues: CSSLVGSYYEQYF. The CDR3 nucleotides are TGCAGCAGTTTAGTTGGCAGCTACTACGAGCAGTACTTC.

With regard to this clonotype: An end of the junction does not agree with germline; a read error may underlie this. This sequence joins TRBV7-9 and TRBJ2-7; D uncertain. This CDR3 contains 14 residues. The germline gives CDR1 SEHNR, CDR2 FQNEAQ (reference sequence). The CDR3 spells CASSLRAGVYEQYF. DNA of the CDR3: TGTGCCAGTAGCTTACGGGCTGGAGTGTACGAGCAGTACTTC.

V gene TRBV25-1 combines with J gene TRBJ2-7; unclear D gene. Germline CDR1 MGHDK, CDR2 SYGVNS. The CDR3 extends over 17 amino acids. V dropped 2 bases and J dropped 0 bases, with 17 bases sitting between them. The CDR3 nucleotides read TGTGCCAGCAGTGAACACCCCTCGGTTTGGGCCTCCTACGAGCAGTACTTC. Its translation: CASSEHPSVWASYEQYF.

This clonotype was counted between two and nine times. The V call is TRBV7-9, the J call TRBJ1-3, with a possible D match to TRBD1 (6 bases). Germline assignment: CDR1 SEHNR and CDR2 FQNEAQ (reference sequence). CDR3 length: 16 amino acids. Trimming left V 5 bases short and J 10 bases short, with 24 bases between. CDR3 amino acids: CASSPGQSGAGSTIYF. The CDR3 coding sequence is TGTGCCAGCAGCCCAGGACAGTCGGGGGCCGGTTCGACCATATATTTT.

The gene calls are TRBV18 and TRBJ2-7; D unresolved. The V end was cut by 0 bases, the J end by 4 bases, with 7 bases between. Germline V gene sequence: CDR1 KGHSH, CDR2 LQKENI. This CDR3 comprises 13 residues. CDR3 region: CASSPPNGYEQYF. In nucleotides, the CDR3 is TGTGCCAGCTCACCACCGAATGGTTACGAGCAGTACTTC.

The V gene is TRBV14, the J gene TRBJ2-2; D not certain. Germline loops: CDR1 SGHDN, CDR2 FVKESK. V was trimmed by 4 bases and J by 5 bases, leaving 8 bases between them. This CDR3 is built from 13 residues. For the CDR3, the DNA is TGTGCCAGCAGCCGATGGATAACCGGGGAGCTGTTTTTT. Translated, it gives CASSRWITGELFF.

This clonotype was recorded once. At one boundary the junction diverges from the germline segment, which might be a read error. The chain employs TRBV7-9 and TRBJ1-1, with D perhaps TRBD1 (5 bases). Germline assignment: CDR1 SEHNR and CDR2 FQNEAQ (reference sequence). This CDR3 comprises 13 residues. DNA for the CDR3: TGTGCCAGCAGCTCCGCAGGGTACACTGAGGCTTTCTTT. Translating it yields CASSSAGYTEAFF.

Remarks on this clonotype: A clone one base away is much larger, so this may be a read error. CDR3 sequence (DNA): TGTGCCTGGGTCGGTGAGTGCCGTGAAGCTTTCTTT. Protein sequence: CAWVGECREAFF. The V and J genes are TRBV30 and TRBJ1-1; D gene unclear. Trimming pared 5 bases from V and 7 bases from J, leaving 14 bases between. Per the germline V gene, CDR1 is GTSNPN and CDR2 is SVGIG (reference sequence). CDR3 length equals 12 residues.

In this sample, this clonotype turned up once. V gene TRBV24-1 combines with J gene TRBJ2-3; TRBD2 aligns across 10 bases. Germline assignment: CDR1 KGHDR and CDR2 SFDVKD. After removal of 1 base from V and 5 bases from J, the junction contained 5 bases not matched to a gene. The CDR3 extends over 16 amino acids. The CDR3 DNA reads TGTGCCACCAGTGATTTCACTAGCGGGACGGGAGATACGCAGTATTTT. Its translation: CATSDFTSGTGDTQYF.

In the case of this clonotype: A much more abundant neighbour one base away suggests this may be a read error. V and J are TRBV2 and TRBJ1-1, with D hard to call. Trimming cost V 5 bases and J 11 bases, with 21 bases left between them. The CDR3 contains 14 residues. Germline V CDR1 and CDR2: SNHLY, FYNNEI. The CDR3 sequence is CASSLSGRRAGAFF. The CDR3 DNA follows: TGTGCCAGCAGTCTAAGTGGGAGACGGGCGGGGGCTTTCTTT.

Turning to this clonotype: A junction boundary mismatches the germline segment, possibly from a read error. This chain links TRBV7-2 with TRBJ1-2; 7 bases line up with TRBD1. The germline gives CDR1 SGHTA, CDR2 FQGNSA. This CDR3 region has 15 residues. The chain's CDR3 is CASSQAARDRWGYTF. The DNA of the CDR3 is TGCGCCAGCAGCCAAGCAGCGCGGGACAGATGGGGCTACACCTTC. Full variable domain (outside the CDR3, taken from reference TRBV7-2 and TRBJ1-2): GAGVSQSPSNKVTEKGKDVELRCDPISGHTALYWYRQSLGQGLEFLIYFQGNSAPDKSGLPSDRFSAERTGGSVSTLTIQRTQQEDSAVYLCASSQAARDRWGYTFGSGTRLTVV.